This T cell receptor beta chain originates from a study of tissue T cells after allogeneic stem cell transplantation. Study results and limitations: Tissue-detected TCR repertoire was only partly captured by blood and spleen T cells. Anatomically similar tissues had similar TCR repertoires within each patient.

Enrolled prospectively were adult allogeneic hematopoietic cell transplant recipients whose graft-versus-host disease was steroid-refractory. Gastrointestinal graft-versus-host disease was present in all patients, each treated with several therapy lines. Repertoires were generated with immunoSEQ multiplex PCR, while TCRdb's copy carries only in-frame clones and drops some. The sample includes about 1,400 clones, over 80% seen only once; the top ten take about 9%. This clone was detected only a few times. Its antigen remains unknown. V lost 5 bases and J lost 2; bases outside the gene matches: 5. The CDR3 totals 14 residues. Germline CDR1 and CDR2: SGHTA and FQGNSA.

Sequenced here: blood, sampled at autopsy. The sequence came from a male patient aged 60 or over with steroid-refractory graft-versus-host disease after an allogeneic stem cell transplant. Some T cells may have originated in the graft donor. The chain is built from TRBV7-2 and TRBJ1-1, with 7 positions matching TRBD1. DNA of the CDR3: TGTGCCAGCAGCAGGGACAGAAGAAACACTGAAGCTTTCTTT. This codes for CASSRDRRNTEAFF.